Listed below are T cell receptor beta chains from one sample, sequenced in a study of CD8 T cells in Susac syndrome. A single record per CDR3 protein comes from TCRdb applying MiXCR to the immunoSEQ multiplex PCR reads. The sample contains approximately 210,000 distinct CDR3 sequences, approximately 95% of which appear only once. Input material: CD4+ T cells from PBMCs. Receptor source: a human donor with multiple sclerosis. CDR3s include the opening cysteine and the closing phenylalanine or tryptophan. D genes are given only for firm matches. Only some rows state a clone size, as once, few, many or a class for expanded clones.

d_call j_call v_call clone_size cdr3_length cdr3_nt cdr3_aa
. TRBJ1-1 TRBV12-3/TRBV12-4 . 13 TGTGCCAGCAGTACCAGGGGATCCACTGAAGCTTTCTTT CASSTRGSTEAFF
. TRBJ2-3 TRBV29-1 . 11 TGCAGCGTTTCCACGGGGGATACGCAGTATTTT CSVSTGDTQYF
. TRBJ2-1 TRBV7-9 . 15 TGTGCCAGCAGCTCGAGTTCGGGGGAATTGAGGGAGCAGTTCTTC CASSSSSGELREQFF
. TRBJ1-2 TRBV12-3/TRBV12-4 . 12 TGTGCCAGCAGTTTTCATACGTATGGCTACACCTTC CASSFHTYGYTF
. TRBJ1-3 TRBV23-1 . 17 TGCGCCAGCAGTGTATTCCCCCGAGGAGGTGATGGAAACACCATATATTTT CASSVFPRGGDGNTIYF
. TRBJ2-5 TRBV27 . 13 TGTGCCAGCAGTCCCCGCAGGGTAGAGACCCAGTACTTC CASSPRRVETQYF
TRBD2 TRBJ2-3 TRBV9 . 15 TGTGCCAGCAGCGCGAGAGCGGGGGTCACAGATACGCAGTATTTT CASSARAGVTDTQYF
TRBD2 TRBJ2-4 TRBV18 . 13 TGTGCCAGCTCACCAGAGCGGGAGTACATTCAGTACTTC CASSPEREYIQYF
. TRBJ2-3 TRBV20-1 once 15 TGCAGTGCTAGAGATGGACCTTCCTTCACAGATACGCAGTATTTT CSARDGPSFTDTQYF
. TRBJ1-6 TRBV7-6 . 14 TGTGCCAGCAGCTTAGGGGTATTAGATTCACCCCTCCACTTT CASSLGVLDSPLHF
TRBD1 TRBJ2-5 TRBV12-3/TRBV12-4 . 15 TGTGCCAGCAGTTTCCGGACAGGGGGCCAGGGAACCCAGTACTTC CASSFRTGGQGTQYF
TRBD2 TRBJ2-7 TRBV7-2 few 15 TGTGCCAGCAGCCTGGGACTAGCGGGAAGGTACGAGCAGTACTTC CASSLGLAGRYEQYF
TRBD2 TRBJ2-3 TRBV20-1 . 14 TGCAGTGCTAGCGGGAGGGCTAGCACAGATACGCAGTATTTT CSASGRASTDTQYF
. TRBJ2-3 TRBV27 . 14 TGTGCCAGCACCTCCCTGCCGACCACAGATACGCAGTATTTT CASTSLPTTDTQYF
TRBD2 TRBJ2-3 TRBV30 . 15 TGTGCCTGGCAACTAGCGGGAGGGCCCCCCGATACGCAGTATTTT CAWQLAGGPPDTQYF
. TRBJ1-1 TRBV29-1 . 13 TGCAGCGTTGAGGGTCGCCGGGGCACTGAAGCTTTCTTT CSVEGRRGTEAFF
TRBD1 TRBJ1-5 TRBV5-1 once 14 TGCGCCAGCAGCTTGGGGGACAGGACGGAGCCCCAGCATTTT CASSLGDRTEPQHF
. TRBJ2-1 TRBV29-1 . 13 TGCAGCGTTGGGACAGTGACCTACAATGAGCAGTTCTTC CSVGTVTYNEQFF
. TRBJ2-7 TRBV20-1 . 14 TGCAGTGCGGGTGCGAGGGCTGGAATCTACGAGCAGTACTTC CSAGARAGIYEQYF
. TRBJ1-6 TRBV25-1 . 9 TGTGCCACCCCATCACCCCTCCACTTT CATPSPLHF
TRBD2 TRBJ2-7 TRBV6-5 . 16 TGTGCCAGCAGTTACCGGGGGACTACCTGCTCCTACGAGCAGTACTTC CASSYRGTTCSYEQYF
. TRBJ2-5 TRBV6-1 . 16 TGTGCCAGCAGCCTCTCAGGGAGGACCCCCAGTGAGACCCAGTACTTC CASSLSGRTPSETQYF
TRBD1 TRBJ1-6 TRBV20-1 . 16 TGCAGTGCTATCCCGGGACAGGGGGCAAGTTATTCACCCCTCCACTTT CSAIPGQGASYSPLHF
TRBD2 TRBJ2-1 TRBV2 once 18 TGTGCCAGCAGTGCAGTTTTAGGAGCGGGGGGAACCTACAATGAGCAGTTCTTC CASSAVLGAGGTYNEQFF
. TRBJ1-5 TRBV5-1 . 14 TGCGCCAGCAGCCCCGCTGGGGGCAATCAGCCCCAGCATTTT CASSPAGGNQPQHF
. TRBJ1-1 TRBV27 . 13 TGTGCCAGCACCTCAGGGTGGACGGCTGAAGCTTTCTTT CASTSGWTAEAFF
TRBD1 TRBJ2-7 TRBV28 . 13 TGTGCCAGCAGTCACCCGGGACAGAAGGGGCAGTACTTC CASSHPGQKGQYF
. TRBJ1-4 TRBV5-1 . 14 TGCGCCAGCAGGTTCTCCCTAACTAATGAAAAACTGTTTTTT CASRFSLTNEKLFF
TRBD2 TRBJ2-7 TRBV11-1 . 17 TGTGCCAGCAGCTCCCCGAGACTAGCGGGAGGTTCGTACGAGCAGTACTTC CASSSPRLAGGSYEQYF
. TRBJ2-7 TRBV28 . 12 TGTGCCAGCAGTTTGGTGAGGACTCTCCGCGTGTTC CASSLVRTLRVF
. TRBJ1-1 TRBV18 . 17 TGTGCCAGCTTACCGACTAGAACTCGGGGGACGGGCACTGAAGCTTTCTTT CASLPTRTRGTGTEAFF
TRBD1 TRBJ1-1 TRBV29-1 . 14 TGCAGCGTTGTCCAAGGGACAGGGTCTACTGAAGCTTTCTTT CSVVQGTGSTEAFF
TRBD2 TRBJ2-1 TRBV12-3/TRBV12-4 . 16 TGTGCCAGCAGTCCCGTTCAGAGCGGGAGGGGCAATGAGCAGTTCTTC CASSPVQSGRGNEQFF
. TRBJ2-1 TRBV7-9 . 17 TGTGCCAGCAGCTTTCCTCTAACTAGTCGGACAGACAATGAGCAGTTCTTC CASSFPLTSRTDNEQFF
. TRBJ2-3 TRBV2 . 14 TGTGCCAGCAGCCCGGCTCTGCAGACAGATACGCAGTATTTT CASSPALQTDTQYF
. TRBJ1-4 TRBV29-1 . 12 TGCAGCGTTTCGGGGGCGGATGAAAAACTGTTTTTT CSVSGADEKLFF
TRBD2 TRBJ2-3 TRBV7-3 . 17 TGTGCCAGCAGCTTAATTGGCGGGACTAGCCGGCCGGATACGCAGTATTTT CASSLIGGTSRPDTQYF
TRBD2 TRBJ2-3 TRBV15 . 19 TGTGCCACCAGCAGGAGCGGGACTAGCGGGGGGGGCACCACAGATACGCAGTATTTT CATSRSGTSGGGTTDTQYF
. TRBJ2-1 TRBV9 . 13 TGTGCCAGCAGCGTAGTTCTCGGGGGTGAGCAGTTCTTC CASSVVLGGEQFF
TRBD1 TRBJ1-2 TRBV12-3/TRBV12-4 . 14 TGTGCCAGCAGCGTACAGGGGGCCTCTGGTGGCTACACCTTC CASSVQGASGGYTF
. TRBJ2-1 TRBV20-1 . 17 TGCAGTGCACAGACCCGGGGAGGGACAGACCTTAGCGGTGAGCAGTTCTTC CSAQTRGGTDLSGEQFF
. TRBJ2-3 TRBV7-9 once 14 TGTGCCAGCAGAGAGAACAGACTCACAGATACGCAGTATTTT CASRENRLTDTQYF
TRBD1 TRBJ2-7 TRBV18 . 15 TGTGCCAGCTCACCCCAACTGACAGGGTCGTACGAGCAGTACTTC CASSPQLTGSYEQYF
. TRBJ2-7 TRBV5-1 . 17 TGCGCCAGCAGCTCGGGGCCCCGACAGTTATCCGCGTACGAGCAGTACTTC CASSSGPRQLSAYEQYF
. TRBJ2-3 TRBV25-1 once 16 TGTGCCAGCAGGGTGGGGGCACGACGGGGCACAGATACGCAGTATTTT CASRVGARRGTDTQYF
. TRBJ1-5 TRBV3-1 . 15 TGTGCCAGCAGCCAAGATACGTCAAGTTCTCAGCCCCAGCATTTT CASSQDTSSSQPQHF
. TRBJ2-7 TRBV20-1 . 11 TGCAGTGAGCGCGAGGCCTACGAGCAGTACTTC CSEREAYEQYF